The 31 T cell receptor beta chains listed next were all sequenced from one sample in a study of T cell repertoires in cytomegalovirus infection. TCRdb ran MiXCR on the reads and lists one entry per CDR3 protein. The top ten hold roughly 50% of the sample, which has some 270,000 distinct CDR3 sequences, approximately 15% seen once. The material sequenced was CD8+ T cells from PBMCs. These receptors came from a human donor in good health (CMV status not recorded). Some clones in this sample may be carry-over from other donors' samples.

This clonotype was seen a handful of times. The CDR3 loop is CASSYGPGARETQYF. Written as DNA, the CDR3 is TGTGCCAGCAGTTACGGCCCGGGGGCTAGGGAGACCCAGTACTTC. This chain joins TRBV6-6 and TRBJ2-5; D could derive from TRBD1 or TRBD2 (6 bases each). This CDR3 spans 15 amino acids. Germline V CDR1 and CDR2: MNHNY, SVGAGI (reference sequence). V was pared by 2 bases and J by 5 bases, with 15 bases between.

This clonotype was observed a handful of times. V gene TRBV20-1 combines with J gene TRBJ2-2, with a possible D match to TRBD2 (7 bases). The CDR3 is made up of 15 amino acids. Germline loops: CDR1 DFQATT, CDR2 SNEGSKA (reference sequence). The V end lost 5 bases, the J end lost 1 base, and 14 bases lay between the germline ends. CDR3 coding DNA: TGCAGTGCTCCTGGGGGGGGCCTGAACACCGGGGAGCTGTTTTTT. Protein product: CSAPGGGLNTGELFF.

Ten or more counts support this clonotype. The genes are TRBV19 and TRBJ2-7, with D perhaps being TRBD1 or TRBD2 (6 bases each). CDR1 and CDR2 from the germline V gene are LNHDA and SQIVND (reference sequence). This CDR3 is built from 11 residues. V was clipped by 9 bases and J by 7 bases, with 13 bases between them. DNA for the CDR3: TGTGCCAGCTACGGGGGCGGTGAGCAGTACTTC. Amino acids: CASYGGGEQYF.

Only one count was recorded for this clonotype. The V and J genes are TRBV6-5 and TRBJ1-1; D gene uncertain. The length of the CDR3 is 14 residues. V was clipped by 2 bases and J by 3 bases, with 10 bases between them. The V gene's germline CDR1 is MNHEY and CDR2 SVGAGI. The CDR3 DNA reads as TGTGCCAGCAGTTACAGGCAGAGATACACTGAAGCTTTCTTT. Protein product: CASSYRQRYTEAFF.

This clonotype appeared a single time. This rearrangement joins TRBV27 to TRBJ2-7, with D perhaps being TRBD1 or TRBD2 (6 bases each). Trimming removed 6 bases at V and 3 bases at J, with 30 bases between. There are 19 residues in the CDR3. CDR1 MNHEY and CDR2 SMNVEV come from the germline V gene (reference sequence). The CDR3 is CASRGWGAEEKLGVYEQYF. CDR3 nucleotides: TGTGCCAGCAGGGGGTGGGGGGCGGAGGAGAAACTAGGAGTCTACGAGCAGTACTTC.

This clonotype was seen a few times. The chain couples TRBV19 to TRBJ1-5; D remains unclear. The CDR3 contains 15 residues. The V and J ends lost 0 bases and 7 bases respectively, with 13 bases between them. CDR1 and CDR2 (germline): LNHDA, SQIVND (reference sequence). The DNA of the CDR3 is TGTGCCAGTAGTATAGATAGGGAATCAAGACAGCCCCAGCATTTT. Its translation is CASSIDRESRQPQHF.

The CDR3 sequence: CASSRELGTKNIQYF. DNA for the CDR3: TGCGCCAGCAGCCGAGAGTTAGGAACCAAAAACATTCAGTACTTC. The rearrangement uses TRBV4-3 and TRBJ2-4, with no clear D. In germline, CDR1 is LGHNA, CDR2 YSLEER. The CDR3 extends over 15 amino acids. V lost 4 bases to trimming and J lost 2 bases, with 12 bases between them.

This chain links TRBV13 with TRBJ1-2, with D uncertain. CDR1 PRHDT and CDR2 FYEKMQ come from the germline V gene (reference sequence). The CDR3 covers 14 residues. The V end was cut by 5 bases, the J end by 3 bases, with 13 bases between. CDR3 region: CASSITTIYYGYTF. DNA of the CDR3: TGTGCCAGCAGCATTACCACGATTTACTATGGCTACACCTTC.

This clonotype appeared a few times. This chain joins TRBV6-5 and TRBJ2-2; 8 nucleotides agree with TRBD2. Germline V gives CDR1 MNHEY, CDR2 SVGAGI. Trimming cost V 8 bases and J 0 bases; bases outside gene matches: 8. The CDR3 loop spans 16 amino acids. As DNA, the CDR3 is TGTGCCAGCCAGCGGGGGACCGCCGCGAACACCGGGGAGCTGTTTTTT. This gives the protein CASQRGTAANTGELFF.

The chain joins TRBV14 to TRBJ1-1, with 7 bases identical to TRBD1. Germline V gives CDR1 SGHDN, CDR2 FVKESK. The trim removed 2 bases at V and 4 bases at J, leaving 4 bases unmatched. This CDR3 spans 14 amino acids. The CDR3 DNA reads TGTGCCAGCAGCCAAAGAGGGGGCGTCACTGAAGCTTTCTTT. This sequence encodes CASSQRGGVTEAFF.

This clonotype was recorded a few times. The chain joins TRBV6-1 to TRBJ1-5; no clear D. Germline values: CDR1 MNHNS, CDR2 SASEGT. The CDR3 length is 13 residues. V dropped 1 base and J dropped 9 bases, with 10 bases sitting between them. CDR3 bases: TGTGCCAGCAGTGAAGTATCGTTAAGGCCCCAGCATTTT. Translating it yields CASSEVSLRPQHF.

This clonotype was counted many times. The CDR3 loop reads CASSPNQYMSGDEQYF. The DNA for the CDR3 is TGTGCCAGCAGTCCGAACCAATATATGTCAGGGGATGAGCAGTACTTC. J is TRBJ2-7 and V is TRBV12-3 or TRBV12-4, with D tentatively TRBD1 (6 bases). This CDR3 is 16 amino acids long. V lost 5 bases, J lost 7 bases, and 24 bases lay in between.

This clonotype was detected ten times or more. V is TRBV7-2 and J is TRBJ1-1; D is perhaps TRBD1 (5 bases). Trimming cost V 5 bases and J 3 bases, with 13 bases left between them. Germline CDR1 reads SGHTA; CDR2 reads FQGNSA. The CDR3 is 14 residues long. The CDR3 coding sequence is TGTGCCAGCAGCCCCGCCTGGGGGTACACTGAAGCTTTCTTT. This encodes CASSPAWGYTEAFF.

This clonotype was observed a few times. The chain combines TRBV6-1 with TRBJ2-3; D is possibly TRBD2 (5 bases). The CDR3 is 16 residues long. Per germline, CDR1 MNHNS and CDR2 SASEGT. Trimming removed 5 bases from V and 0 bases from J, with 15 bases in between. The CDR3 DNA reads TGTGCCAGCAGTTACGAGAGCGGATATAGCACAGATACGCAGTATTTT. Its protein is CASSYESGYSTDTQYF.

This clonotype was seen a few times. This chain joins TRBV28 and TRBJ1-5; the D gene is possibly TRBD1 (6 bases). Trimming removed 6 bases at V and 13 bases at J, with 25 bases between. The CDR3 totals 15 residues. Per germline, CDR1 MDHEN and CDR2 SYDVKM. The DNA for the CDR3 is TGTGCCAGCAGCAGTGGACAGCGACTTCTCAGGAGTCAGCATTTT. It specifies CASSSGQRLLRSQHF.

This clonotype was recorded a few times. J is TRBJ2-7 and V is TRBV5-6, with 15 positions matching TRBD2. The CDR3 length is 19 residues. From germline, CDR1 is SGHDT and CDR2 YYEEEE. The V segment lost 4 bases and the J segment 5 bases; nucleotides outside the gene matches: 16. CDR3 in amino acids: CASSPSGGLAGGPGDEQYF. CDR3 coding DNA: TGTGCCAGCAGCCCGAGTGGCGGACTAGCGGGGGGGCCGGGGGACGAGCAGTACTTC.

This clonotype turned up a few times. The V call is TRBV18, the J call TRBJ2-3; D gene unclear. Germline lookup yields CDR1 KGHSH and CDR2 LQKENI. Between the trimmed V and J ends, which lost 0 bases and 2 bases, there was a span of 6 bases. This CDR3 is built from 14 residues. CDR3 bases: TGTGCCAGCTCACCACCGGAGTTCACAGATACGCAGTATTTT. Translation: CASSPPEFTDTQYF.

This clonotype has ten or more counts. This chain connects TRBV11-1 to TRBJ1-5; D remains ambiguous. Germline-derived CDR1 and CDR2 are SGHAT and FQDESV (reference sequence). This CDR3 is built from 15 residues. Trimming removed 1 base at V and 2 bases at J, with 9 bases between. CDR3 DNA sequence: TGTGCCAGCAGCTTAGTCTGGTTGTGCAATCAGCCCCAGCATTTT. Its translation: CASSLVWLCNQPQHF. The complete variable domain, with remaining parts taken from reference TRBV11-1 and TRBJ1-5, reads EAEVAQSPRYKITEKSQAVAFWCDPISGHATLYWYRQILGQGPELLVQFQDESVVDDSQLPKDRFSAERLKGVDSTLKIQPAELGDSAMYLCASSLVWLCNQPQHFGDGTRLSIL.

CDR3 amino acids: CASSNGTPSNQPQHF. CDR3 DNA sequence: TGTGCCAGTAGTAATGGGACTCCAAGCAATCAGCCCCAGCATTTT. The chain couples TRBV19 to TRBJ1-5; tentative D call: TRBD1 (5 bases). Per the germline V gene, CDR1 is LNHDA and CDR2 is SQIVND (reference sequence). This CDR3 comprises 15 residues. V was trimmed by 4 bases and J by 1 base, leaving 11 bases between them.

The rearrangement links TRBV11-2 to TRBJ2-3, with TRBD2 matching 9 bases. The V gene end was trimmed by 3 bases and the J gene end by 2 bases; junction bases not matched to a gene: 6. The length of the CDR3 is 16 residues. Per germline, CDR1 SGHAT and CDR2 FQNNGV. Here the CDR3 DNA reads TGTGCCAGCAGCTTTCCGCGGGGGGGGCCCACAGATACGCAGTATTTT. Encoded protein: CASSFPRGGPTDTQYF.

The CDR3, as DNA: TGCAGTGCCAGATCCGACAGTTATAGCAATCAGCCCCAGCATTTT. This encodes CSARSDSYSNQPQHF. The chain employs TRBV20-1 and TRBJ1-5; tentative D call: TRBD1 (5 bases). Trimming shortened V by 6 bases and J by 0 bases, and 15 bases separated the two germline ends. In germline, CDR1 is DFQATT, CDR2 SNEGSKA (reference sequence). This CDR3 contains 15 residues.

This clonotype appeared a few times. The chain carries TRBV5-1 and TRBJ2-1; the D is unclear. The germline V gene encodes CDR1 SGHRS and CDR2 YFSETQ. Trimming stripped 0 bases from V and 8 bases from J, with 9 bases between. This CDR3 has 13 residues. CDR3 nucleotide sequence: TGCGCCAGCAGCTTGGACAAATCGTATGAGCAGTTCTTC. As protein: CASSLDKSYEQFF.

The V gene is TRBV7-9, the J gene TRBJ2-4; D is unresolved. Trimming cost V 3 bases and J 3 bases, with 9 bases left between them. The germline V gene has CDR1 SEHNR and CDR2 FQNEAQ (reference sequence). CDR3 length: 14 amino acids. CDR3: CASSLIGFKNIQYF. The DNA of the CDR3 is TGTGCCAGCAGCTTGATTGGGTTCAAAAACATTCAGTACTTC.

The table lists this clonotype with a few counts. The chain is built from TRBV7-9 and TRBJ2-7; TRBD1 matches at 10 bases. This CDR3 region has 15 residues. Germline assignment: CDR1 SEHNR and CDR2 FQNEAQ (reference sequence). The ends lost 5 bases at V and 5 bases at J; junction bases unmatched: 9. This CDR3 reads CASSPRGQGYDEQYF. The CDR3 bases are TGTGCCAGCAGCCCCCGGGGACAGGGGTACGACGAGCAGTACTTC.

In regard to this clonotype: A read error may be the cause here, since a much bigger clone is one base away. The V call is TRBV11-2, the J call TRBJ2-7; D remains unclear. This CDR3 comprises 14 residues. Trimming shortened V by 6 bases and J by 3 bases, and 15 bases separated the two germline ends. Germline lookup yields CDR1 SGHAT and CDR2 FQNNGV. CDR3 nucleotides: TGTGCCAGCAGTACTAACTTCGGCTACTACGAGCAGTACTTC. It codes for CASSTNFGYYEQYF.

J is TRBJ2-2 and V is TRBV15; no clear D. This CDR3 is built from 17 residues. Trimming removed 0 bases from V and 0 bases from J, with 11 bases in between. The germline V gene has CDR1 LNHNV and CDR2 YYDKDF (reference sequence). The CDR3 DNA reads TGTGCCACCAGCAGAGATTTTGGATACGCGAACACCGGGGAGCTGTTTTTT. This codes for CATSRDFGYANTGELFF.

The chain couples TRBV5-6 to TRBJ2-3, with 13 bases that match TRBD2. This CDR3 comprises 16 residues. J lost 3 bases, V lost 2 bases, and 3 bases had no gene match. The germline V gene encodes CDR1 SGHDT and CDR2 YYEEEE. CDR3 bases: TGTGCCAGCAGCTTTCTGACTAGCGGGAGGACAGATACGCAGTATTTT. Amino acids: CASSFLTSGRTDTQYF.

V and J are TRBV5-6 and TRBJ2-4; TRBD1 matches 7 bases. Germline loops: CDR1 SGHDT, CDR2 YYEEEE. The CDR3 runs to 11 residues. V was pared by 2 bases and J by 13 bases, with 3 bases of the junction left unmatched. This CDR3 is CASSFGDSQYF. Written as DNA, the CDR3 is TGTGCCAGCAGCTTCGGGGACAGCCAGTACTTC.

A few counts support this clonotype. The rearrangement links TRBV27 to TRBJ1-5, with TRBD1 matching 7 bases. V lost 5 bases to trimming and J lost 0 bases; unmatched junction nucleotides: 4. Germline V gene sequence: CDR1 MNHEY, CDR2 SMNVEV (reference sequence). The CDR3 has 15 residues. The chain's CDR3 is CASSRQGYSNQPQHF. CDR3 nucleotides: TGTGCCAGCAGTCGACAGGGTTATAGCAATCAGCCCCAGCATTTT.

The chain links TRBV5-1 to TRBJ2-7, with 9 nucleotides matching TRBD1. CDR3 size: 16 residues. The germline gives CDR1 SGHRS, CDR2 YFSETQ. V shed 2 bases, J shed 4 bases, and the junction held 10 bases outside the gene matches. Here the CDR3 DNA reads TGCGCCAGCAGCTTACAGGGGGCATTTACGTCGTACGAGCAGTACTTC. Amino acid sequence: CASSLQGAFTSYEQYF. The whole variable domain, remainder taken from reference TRBV5-1 and TRBJ2-7, is KAGVTQTPRYLIKTRGQQVTLSCSPISGHRSVSWYQQTPGQGLQFLFEYFSETQRNKGNFPGRFSGRQFSNSRSEMNVSTLELGDSALYLCASSLQGAFTSYEQYFGPGTRLTVT.

As to this clonotype: The junction shows a germline mismatch at one end, possibly a read error. The chain recombines TRBV28 with TRBJ2-1; 10 nucleotides line up with TRBD2. CDR1 MDHEN and CDR2 SYDVKM come from the germline V gene. The CDR3 consists of 17 residues. The CDR3 coding sequence is TGTGCCAGCAGTCCCGGTCTAGCGGGGGAGCCTTTCAATGAGCACTTCTTC. Translated: CASSPGLAGEPFNEHFF.